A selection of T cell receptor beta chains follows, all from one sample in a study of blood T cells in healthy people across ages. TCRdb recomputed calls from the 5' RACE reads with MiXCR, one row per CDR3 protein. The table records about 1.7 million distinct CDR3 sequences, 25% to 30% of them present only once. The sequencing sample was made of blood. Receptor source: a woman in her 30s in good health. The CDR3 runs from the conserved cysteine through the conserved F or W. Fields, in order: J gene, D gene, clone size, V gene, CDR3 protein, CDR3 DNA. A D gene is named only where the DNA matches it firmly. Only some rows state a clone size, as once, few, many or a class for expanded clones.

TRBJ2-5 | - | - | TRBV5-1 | CASSHGQEAQYF | TGCGCCAGCAGCCACGGCCAAGAGGCCCAGTACTTC
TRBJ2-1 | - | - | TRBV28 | CASSSGRAGGIRHEQFF | TGTGCCAGCAGTTCCGGACGGGCAGGCGGAATTCGGCATGAGCAGTTCTTC
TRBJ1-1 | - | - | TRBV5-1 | CASSATPGANMNTEAFF | TGCGCCAGCAGCGCAACCCCCGGGGCAAATATGAACACTGAAGCTTTCTTT
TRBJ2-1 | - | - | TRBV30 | CAWTSSSYNEQFF | TGTGCCTGGACGTCGAGCTCCTACAATGAGCAGTTCTTC
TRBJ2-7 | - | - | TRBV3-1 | CASSPLGPQSSYEQYF | TGTGCCAGCAGCCCCCTTGGACCCCAGAGCTCCTACGAGCAGTACTTC
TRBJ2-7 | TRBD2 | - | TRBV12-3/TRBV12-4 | CASSSTLGTSGRGHEQYF | TGTGCCAGCAGTTCCACGCTAGGGACTAGCGGGCGAGGCCACGAGCAGTACTTC
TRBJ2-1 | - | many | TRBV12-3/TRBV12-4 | CASTRLGPREQFF | TGTGCCAGCACCCGACTAGGGCCTAGGGAGCAGTTCTTC
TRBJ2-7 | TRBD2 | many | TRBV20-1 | CSAREVGGTYEQYF | TGCAGTGCTAGAGAGGTCGGGGGGACCTACGAGCAGTACTTC
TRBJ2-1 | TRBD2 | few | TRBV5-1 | CASSSWTSGRNNEQFF | TGCGCCAGCAGCTCATGGACTAGCGGGAGGAACAATGAGCAGTTCTTC
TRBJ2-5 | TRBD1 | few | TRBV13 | CASSLGRGDSLQETQYF | TGTGCCAGCAGCTTAGGTCGTGGGGACAGCCTCCAAGAGACCCAGTACTTC
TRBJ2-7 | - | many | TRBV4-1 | CASSQGQGTEQYF | TGCGCCAGCAGCCAAGGTCAGGGAACCGAGCAGTACTTC
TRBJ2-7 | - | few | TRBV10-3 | CARTRISHEQYF | TGTGCCAGAACCAGGATCTCCCACGAGCAGTACTTC
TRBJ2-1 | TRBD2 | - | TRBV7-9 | CASSLALSGGNNEQFF | TGTGCCAGCAGCTTAGCGCTCAGCGGGGGTAACAATGAGCAGTTCTTC
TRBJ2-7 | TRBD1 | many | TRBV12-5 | CASGLGGQGSYEQYF | TGTGCTAGTGGTTTGGGCGGACAGGGGTCCTACGAGCAGTACTTC
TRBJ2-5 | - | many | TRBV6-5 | CASIPRGSQETQYF | TGTGCCAGCATACCACGTGGCTCCCAAGAGACCCAGTACTTC
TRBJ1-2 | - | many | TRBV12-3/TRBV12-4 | CASSFGQLYGYTF | TGTGCCAGCAGTTTTGGACAGCTTTATGGCTACACCTTC
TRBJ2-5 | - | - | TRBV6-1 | CASSEGYQETQYF | TGTGCCAGCAGTGAAGGATACCAAGAGACCCAGTACTTC
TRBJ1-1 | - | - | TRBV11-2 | CASSPAKGAFF | TGTGCCAGCAGCCCCGCGAAAGGAGCTTTCTTT
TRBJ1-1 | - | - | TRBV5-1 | CASSYGPWNTEAFF | TGCGCCAGCAGCTACGGACCTTGGAACACTGAAGCTTTCTTT
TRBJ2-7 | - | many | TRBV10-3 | CAISERQKGNYEQYF | TGTGCCATCAGTGAGCGGCAGAAGGGAAACTACGAGCAGTACTTC
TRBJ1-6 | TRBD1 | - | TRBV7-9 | CASAAYQGGRNSPLHF | TGTGCCAGCGCAGCTTATCAGGGGGGGCGGAATTCACCCCTCCACTTT
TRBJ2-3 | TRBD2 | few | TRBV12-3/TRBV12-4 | CASSFSASGRDTQYF | TGTGCCAGCAGTTTTTCTGCTAGCGGGAGGGATACGCAGTATTTT
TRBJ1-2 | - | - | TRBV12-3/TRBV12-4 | CASSLGTARGYTF | TGTGCCAGCAGTTTAGGGACAGCGCGTGGCTACACCTTC
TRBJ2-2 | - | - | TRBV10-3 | CAISERGSGERFF | TGTGCCATCAGTGAAAGAGGCTCCGGGGAGCGGTTTTTT
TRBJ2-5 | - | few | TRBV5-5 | CASSLGRFGGHEQETQYF | TGTGCCAGCAGCTTGGGGCGGTTCGGCGGACATGAACAAGAGACCCAGTACTTC
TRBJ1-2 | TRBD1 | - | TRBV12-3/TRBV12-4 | CASSPGTGGEGGYTF | TGTGCCAGCAGTCCAGGGACAGGGGGAGAAGGGGGCTACACCTTC
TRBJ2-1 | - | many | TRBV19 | CASSARQRAGNEQFF | TGTGCCAGTAGCGCCAGACAAAGGGCGGGCAATGAGCAGTTCTTC
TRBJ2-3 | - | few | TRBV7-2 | CANSFARVTDTQYF | TGTGCCAACAGCTTCGCCCGGGTCACAGATACGCAGTATTTT
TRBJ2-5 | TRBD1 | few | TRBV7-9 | CASSLRDRKDTQYF | TGTGCCAGCAGCTTAAGGGACAGGAAGGACACCCAGTACTTC
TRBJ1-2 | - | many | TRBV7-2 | CASSLGQSFYGYTF | TGTGCCAGCAGCTTAGGCCAGTCTTTCTATGGCTACACCTTC
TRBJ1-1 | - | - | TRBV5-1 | CASRISENTEAFF | TGCGCCAGCAGAATATCGGAAAACACTGAAGCTTTCTTT
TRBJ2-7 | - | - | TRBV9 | CARRQRSLPYEQYF | TGTGCCAGACGACAGAGATCCCTTCCCTACGAGCAGTACTTC
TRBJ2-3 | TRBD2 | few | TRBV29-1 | CSVEGQSGRATDTQYF | TGCAGCGTTGAGGGGCAAAGCGGGAGGGCCACAGATACGCAGTATTTT
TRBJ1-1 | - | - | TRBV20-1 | CSALPSGTEAFF | TGCAGTGCTCTCCCGAGTGGCACTGAAGCTTTCTTT
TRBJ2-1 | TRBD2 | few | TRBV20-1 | CSAPDSSGADWNEQFF | TGCAGTGCTCCCGACTCTAGCGGGGCTGATTGGAATGAGCAGTTCTTC
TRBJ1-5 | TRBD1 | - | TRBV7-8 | CASSRTGVGSNQPQHF | TGTGCCAGCAGCCGGACAGGGGTCGGAAGCAATCAGCCCCAGCATTTT
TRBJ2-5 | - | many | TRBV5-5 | CASSLERTAFQETQYF | TGTGCCAGCAGCTTGGAACGGACAGCCTTCCAAGAGACCCAGTACTTC
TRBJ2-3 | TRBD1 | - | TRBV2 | CASRTGGKDTQYF | TGTGCCAGCAGGACAGGGGGAAAAGATACGCAGTATTTT
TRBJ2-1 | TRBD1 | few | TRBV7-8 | CASRDGTGSYNEQFF | TGTGCCAGCAGGGACGGGACAGGGTCCTACAATGAGCAGTTCTTC
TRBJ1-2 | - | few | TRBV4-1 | CASSQDQGGLYGYTF | TGCGCCAGCAGCCAAGATCAAGGCGGACTCTATGGCTACACCTTC
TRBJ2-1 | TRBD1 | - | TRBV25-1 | CASSAWDREFLNEQFF | TGTGCCAGCAGTGCCTGGGACAGGGAGTTTTTGAATGAGCAGTTCTTC
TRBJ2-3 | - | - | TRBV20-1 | CSATRNADTQYF | TGCAGTGCCACTAGGAACGCAGATACGCAGTATTTT
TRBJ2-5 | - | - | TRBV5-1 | CASGTGTQETQYF | TGCGCCAGCGGCACCGGAACCCAAGAGACCCAGTACTTC
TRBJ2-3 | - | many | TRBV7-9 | CASSLAGPTTQYF | TGTGCCAGCAGCTTGGCAGGACCAACTACGCAGTATTTT
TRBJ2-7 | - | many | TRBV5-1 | CASLKLGELDDHEQYF | TGCGCCAGCTTAAAGCTAGGGGAATTAGACGACCACGAGCAGTACTTC
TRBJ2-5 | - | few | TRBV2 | CASSVLTGTQYF | TGTGCCAGCTCGGTCCTAACCGGGACCCAGTACTTC
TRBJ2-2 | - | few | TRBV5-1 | CASSLAVQNTGELFF | TGCGCCAGCAGCTTGGCCGTCCAAAACACCGGGGAGCTGTTTTTT
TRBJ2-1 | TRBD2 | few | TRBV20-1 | CSARDQAGATSYNEQFF | TGCAGTGCTAGAGATCAAGCGGGAGCAACCTCCTACAATGAGCAGTTCTTC
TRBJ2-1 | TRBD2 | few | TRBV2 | CASRVTGGGEQFF | TGTGCCAGCAGAGTTACGGGGGGAGGAGAGCAGTTCTTC